One and the same sample provided the 15 T cell receptor beta chains below, sequenced in a study of CD8+CD57+ T cells in acquired aplastic anemia. TCR beta VDJ combinations and CDR3 sequences were profiled from genomic DNA. TCRdb itself ran the reads through MiXCR, one entry per CDR3 protein. The sample consists of around 200,000 distinct CDR3 sequences, around 50% of them appearing once. The sequenced sample consisted of sorted CD4+, CD8+, or CD8+CD57+ T cells (not recorded which) from PBMCs. The receptors shown here come from a human donor in good health, serving as a control.

The chain employs TRBV20-1 and TRBJ2-7; TRBD1 matches at 9 bases. Germline V gives CDR1 DFQATT, CDR2 SNEGSKA (reference sequence). CDR3 size: 14 residues. After removal of 3 bases from V and 4 bases from J, the junction contained 7 bases not matched to a gene. The CDR3 bases are TGCAGTGCTAGTTTCACAGGGGGCAAATACGAGCAGTACTTC. Translating gives CSASFTGGKYEQYF.

The gene calls are TRBV10-3 and TRBJ1-2; 10 bases are a match to TRBD1. Unmatched junction bases numbered 17, after V lost 10 bases and J lost 6 bases. This CDR3 is 16 amino acids long. Germline-derived CDR1 and CDR2 are ENHRY and SYGVKD. The CDR3 DNA reads TGTGCCAGCGGCTTTACCGGGACAGGGGCCTATCATGGCTACACCTTC. The encoded protein is CASGFTGTGAYHGYTF.

This clonotype has a count of ten or more. The J gene is TRBJ2-5, the V gene TRBV6-6; 9 bases map to TRBD1. The germline gives CDR1 MNHNY, CDR2 SVGAGI (reference sequence). After removal of 2 bases from V and 4 bases from J, the junction contained 5 bases not matched to a gene. The CDR3 extends over 15 amino acids. CDR3 amino acids: CASSYDRGGGETQYF. DNA of the CDR3: TGTGCCAGCAGTTACGACAGGGGGGGTGGAGAGACCCAGTACTTC.

This clonotype came up many times. V gene TRBV30 combines with J gene TRBJ1-6; D is ambiguous. The CDR3 is 16 amino acids. V lost 3 bases, J lost 7 bases, and 19 bases lay in between. Germline values: CDR1 GTSNPN, CDR2 SVGIG (reference sequence). CDR3 DNA sequence: TGTGCCTGGAGACGGACCCGACTCACTTCCAATTCACCCCTCCACTTT. Translating gives CAWRRTRLTSNSPLHF.

The chain uses TRBV7-9 and TRBJ2-3; the match to TRBD2 covers 7 bases. V lost 5 bases, J lost 4 bases, and 6 bases stayed unmatched. This CDR3 spans 14 amino acids. Germline V gene sequence: CDR1 SEHNR, CDR2 FQNEAQ (reference sequence). The CDR3 reads CASSQSGAADTQYF. CDR3 bases: TGTGCCAGCAGCCAGAGCGGGGCGGCAGATACGCAGTATTTT.

The chain recombines TRBV7-9 with TRBJ1-1, with 7 bases identical to TRBD1. The CDR3 loop spans 13 amino acids. The V segment lost 6 bases and the J segment 3 bases; nucleotides outside the gene matches: 4. CDR1 SEHNR and CDR2 FQNEAQ come from the germline V gene (reference sequence). The CDR3 sequence is CASSPQGDTEAFF. CDR3 in DNA: TGTGCCAGCAGTCCCCAGGGGGACACTGAAGCTTTCTTT.

This chain uses TRBV25-1 with TRBJ2-3; D is unresolved. Germline V gene lookup returns CDR1 MGHDK and CDR2 SYGVNS. The V end was cut by 2 bases, the J end by 0 bases, with 9 bases between. The CDR3 covers 15 residues. The CDR3 sequence: CASSEMDYSTDTQYF. CDR3 nucleotides: TGTGCCAGCAGTGAAATGGATTACAGCACAGATACGCAGTATTTT.

In its sample, this clonotype was seen once. The V gene is TRBV2, the J gene TRBJ1-6; D not resolved. The CDR3 loop spans 13 amino acids. CDR1 is SNHLY, CDR2 FYNNEI, per germline. The V gene lost 10 bases and the J gene lost 0 bases, with 7 bases spanning the gap. The CDR3 sequence is CANTHSYNSPLHF. In nucleotides, the CDR3 is TGTGCCAACACCCACTCCTATAATTCACCCCTCCACTTT.

At least ten counts were recorded for this clonotype. V is TRBV6-6 and J is TRBJ1-1; D perhaps matches TRBD1 (5 bases). CDR1 is MNHNY, CDR2 SVGAGI, per germline (reference sequence). The CDR3 length is 13 residues. V gave up 6 bases and J gave up 1 base, with 9 bases separating them. CDR3 sequence: CASRLQENTEAFF. The CDR3 nucleotides read TGTGCCAGCAGGTTACAGGAGAACACTGAAGCTTTCTTT.

The gene calls are TRBV20-1 and TRBJ1-1, with TRBD1 as a possible D gene (6 bases). This CDR3 region has 14 residues. V was trimmed by 3 bases and J by 0 bases, leaving 11 bases between them. Germline-derived CDR1 and CDR2 are DFQATT and SNEGSKA (reference sequence). The CDR3 DNA sequence: TGCAGTGCTAGGACGACAGGAGTGAACACTGAAGCTTTCTTT. Translated: CSARTTGVNTEAFF.

The chain recombines TRBV29-1 with TRBJ2-7; the D call may be TRBD1 or TRBD2 (7 bases each). Germline lookup yields CDR1 SQVTM and CDR2 ANQGSEA. Trimming stripped 8 bases from V and 3 bases from J, with 20 bases between. The CDR3 runs 14 residues. DNA of the CDR3: TGCAGCAGTGGCTCGACAGGGAGGGGCTACGAGCAGTACTTC. Its protein is CSSGSTGRGYEQYF.

This sequence joins TRBV27 and TRBJ1-1; D gene unclear. Germline V gene sequence: CDR1 MNHEY, CDR2 SMNVEV (reference sequence). V was shortened by 2 bases and J by 1 base, with 8 bases between the two germline ends. The CDR3 length is 14 residues. This CDR3 is CASSLGSANTEAFF. The DNA of the CDR3 is TGTGCCAGCAGTTTAGGTTCAGCGAACACTGAAGCTTTCTTT.

At least ten counts were recorded for this clonotype. A read error may account for a junction end that differs from germline. The chain joins TRBV7-7 to TRBJ2-7; tentatively, D is TRBD1 (7 bases). The CDR3 length is 14 residues. Germline values: CDR1 SSHAT, CDR2 FNYEAQ (reference sequence). The CDR3: CASSLGGGGYEQYF. The CDR3 bases are TGTGCTAGCAGCTTAGGAGGGGGCGGCTACGAGCAGTACTTC. Using reference TRBV7-7 and TRBJ2-7 for the parts outside the CDR3, the full variable domain is GAGVSQSPRYKVTKRGQDVTLRCDPISSHATLYWYQQALGQGPEFLTYFNYEAQPDKSGLPSDRFSAERPEGSISTLTIQRTEQRDSAMYRCASSLGGGGYEQYFGPGTRLTVT.

The chain uses TRBV2 and TRBJ2-3, with 8 bases aligning to TRBD1. Germline trimming cut 6 bases from V and 11 bases from J; bases unmatched to any gene: 13. Germline CDR1 and CDR2: SNHLY and FYNNEI. This CDR3 is 14 amino acids long. The CDR3 DNA reads TGTGCCAGCAGGACCGGGACAGGTTACAATGAGCAGTATTTT. Translated, it gives CASRTGTGYNEQYF.

About this clonotype: A much larger clone is a single base away; this may be a read error. The chain combines TRBV10-3 with TRBJ2-3; D is uncertain. V lost 10 bases and J 4 bases, leaving 18 bases between the germline ends. The CDR3 loop spans 14 amino acids. Per germline, CDR1 ENHRY and CDR2 SYGVKD. The CDR3 coding sequence is TGTGCCAGCAGATCCGGGCTACACTCAGATACGCAGTATTTT. Its protein product is CASRSGLHSDTQYF.